The rows below give T cell receptor beta chains drawn from one sample of a study of T cell repertoires in cytomegalovirus infection. TCRdb ran MiXCR on the reads and lists one entry per CDR3 protein. The repertoire has some 180,000 distinct CDR3 sequences, roughly 15% of them found once; the top ten carry approximately 25%. Specimen: CD8+ T cells from PBMCs. The receptors were gathered from a human donor in good health (CMV status not recorded). Some clones in this sample may be carry-over from other donors' samples. CDR3s include the opening cysteine and the closing phenylalanine or tryptophan. D genes are given only for firm matches. Rows may omit the clone size; those that give it use once, few, many or a size class.

D	V	J	size	DNA	CDR3
TRBD2	TRBV7-3	TRBJ2-5	NA	TGTGCCAGCAGCCCCGGGGGGGGCTGGGAGACCCAGTACTTC	CASSPGGGWETQYF
NA	TRBV7-9	TRBJ2-2	few	TGTGCCAGCAGCCCGCCGACAGGTCTCGGTTCCCGGGAGCTGTTTTTT	CASSPPTGLGSRELFF
TRBD1	TRBV7-9	TRBJ2-2	NA	TGTGCCAGCAGCGACCGACAGGGGGCGCGCACCGGGGAGCTGTTTTTT	CASSDRQGARTGELFF
TRBD1	TRBV7-9	TRBJ1-1	many	TGTGCCAGCAGCCTTCGGACAGGGTTGAACACTGAAGCTTTCTTT	CASSLRTGLNTEAFF
NA	TRBV19	TRBJ2-2	NA	TGTGCCAGCAAAAAACGGCCGGCGAACACCGGGGAGCTGTTTTTT	CASKKRPANTGELFF
NA	TRBV5-5	TRBJ1-2	few	TGTGCCAGCAGCTTGGACAGGTCGAACTATGGCTACACCTTC	CASSLDRSNYGYTF
NA	TRBV4-1	TRBJ2-7	few	TGCGCCAGCAGCCAAGCCGGGACAACCTACGAGCAGTACTTC	CASSQAGTTYEQYF
NA	TRBV7-9	TRBJ2-2	NA	TGTGCCAGCAGCTTAACACGCCAAGGATACACCGGGGAGCTGTTTTTT	CASSLTRQGYTGELFF
NA	TRBV5-4	TRBJ1-2	few	TGTGCCAGCAGCCCCGGGGCCTTTGTAGGGCCGGGCTACACCTTC	CASSPGAFVGPGYTF
NA	TRBV14	TRBJ2-1	NA	TGTGCCAGCAGCCAAGCAAGCTCCTACAATGAGCAGTTCTTC	CASSQASSYNEQFF
TRBD1	TRBV5-4	TRBJ2-5	NA	TGTGCCAGCGGGACCGGGACAGTACTTGACCGGGCCCAGTACTTC	CASGTGTVLDRAQYF
NA	TRBV15	TRBJ1-2	few	TGTGCCACCAGCAGAGATCTTGGGTCACGGGCTACCTATGGCTACACCTTC	CATSRDLGSRATYGYTF
NA	TRBV7-2	TRBJ1-1	NA	TGTGCCAGCAGCTTAAGAACAGGGACGGGAAGTAACACTGAAGCTTTCTTT	CASSLRTGTGSNTEAFF
NA	TRBV12-3/TRBV12-4	TRBJ1-6	NA	TGTGCCAGCAGCCTGGGACGGCATAATTCACCCCTCCACTTT	CASSLGRHNSPLHF
NA	TRBV12-3/TRBV12-4	TRBJ2-1	NA	TGTGCCAGCAGTTTATTGGGGAATGAGCAGTTCTTC	CASSLLGNEQFF
NA	TRBV6-2/TRBV6-3	TRBJ1-6	NA	TGTGCCCGCAGTTCTTCCGGGACACCAAATTCACCCCTCCACTTT	CARSSSGTPNSPLHF
NA	TRBV28	TRBJ1-5	NA	TGTGCCAGCAGTCGCCGCCAAGGGGGTTATAGCAATCAGCCCCAGCATTTT	CASSRRQGGYSNQPQHF
NA	TRBV6-5	TRBJ1-1	few	TGTGCCAGCAGTTACGTTTTGGGGACTGAAGCTTTCTTT	CASSYVLGTEAFF
NA	TRBV10-3	TRBJ1-2	NA	TGTGCCATCAGCAGTTCACAGGATGCCGCACTTCTCTATGGCTACACCTTC	CAISSSQDAALLYGYTF
NA	TRBV28	TRBJ2-3	few	TGTGCCAGCAGTCACCCCCGGGACACGGGAACAGATACGCAGTATTTT	CASSHPRDTGTDTQYF
NA	TRBV6-5	TRBJ2-5	NA	TGTGCCAGCAGTTACTCTACGACCGGCCGGTGGGAGACCCAGTACTTC	CASSYSTTGRWETQYF
NA	TRBV7-2	TRBJ2-7	few	TGTGCCAGCAGCTTAAATCAGGGAGACGAGCAGTACTTC	CASSLNQGDEQYF
NA	TRBV7-6	TRBJ2-3	NA	TGTGCCAGCAGCCCCTCCATCACAGATACGCAGTATTTT	CASSPSITDTQYF
NA	TRBV6-1	TRBJ1-2	few	TGTGCCAGCAGTGAGGCGTTTAACTATGGCTACACCTTC	CASSEAFNYGYTF
TRBD2	TRBV6-6	TRBJ2-3	NA	TGTGCCAGCAGAGACGTAGGCGGGGGGGCACGGACAGATACGCAGTATTTT	CASRDVGGGARTDTQYF
NA	TRBV11-2	TRBJ1-2	NA	TGTGCCAGCAGCTTAGCAGGGAATGTCTACACCTTC	CASSLAGNVYTF
NA	TRBV12-5	TRBJ1-1	few	TGTGCTAGTGGTTTGGCCGAACTGGTGAACACTGAAGCTTTCTTT	CASGLAELVNTEAFF
NA	TRBV7-6	TRBJ1-1	few	TGTGCCAGCAGCTTAAATGGAGAGGGAGAAGCTTTCTTT	CASSLNGEGEAFF
TRBD1	TRBV2	TRBJ1-2	few	TGTGCCAGCAGTGAATCCTTTGGGGGACAGGGAGTAGATGGCTACACCTTC	CASSESFGGQGVDGYTF
NA	TRBV4-1	TRBJ2-3	NA	TGCGCCAGCAGCCAAGACAGGAGAAGCACAGATACGCAGTATTTT	CASSQDRRSTDTQYF
TRBD1	TRBV7-9	TRBJ2-7	NA	TGTGCCAGCAGCTTAGCGCATCGGGACAGCTCCTACGAGCAGTACTTC	CASSLAHRDSSYEQYF
NA	TRBV10-3	TRBJ1-1	few	TGTGCCATCAGTGGGCAGCAGGCTGAAGCTTTCTTT	CAISGQQAEAFF
TRBD1	TRBV29-1	TRBJ1-2	few	TGCAGCGTTGCCGGGACAGACTTGGGCTACACCTTC	CSVAGTDLGYTF
NA	TRBV9	TRBJ2-7	NA	TGTGCCAGCAGCCCCCGGGGGTCCGACTACGAGCAGTACTTC	CASSPRGSDYEQYF
NA	TRBV11-2	TRBJ2-2	few	TGTGCCAGCAGTCGGGGGGCTAGCGGACTCACTCGCACCGGGGAGCTGTTTTTT	CASSRGASGLTRTGELFF
TRBD1	TRBV4-2	TRBJ2-7	few	TGTGCCAGCAGCCAAAGGACAGGGGCCTACGAGCAGTACTTC	CASSQRTGAYEQYF
NA	TRBV6-2/TRBV6-3	TRBJ2-7	NA	TGTGCCAGCAGTTACTCGATGCAGGACATTAGGAGCTACGAGCAGTACTTC	CASSYSMQDIRSYEQYF
NA	TRBV12-3/TRBV12-4	TRBJ2-2	few	TGTGCCAGCAGTAAGCCGAACACCGGGGAGCTGTTTTTT	CASSKPNTGELFF
TRBD2	TRBV7-9	TRBJ2-1	NA	TGTGCCAGCAGCCCCGTGGAAGCGGGGGGTTACAATGAGCAGTTCTTC	CASSPVEAGGYNEQFF
TRBD1	TRBV6-1	TRBJ1-5	NA	TGTGCCAGCAGGAGGGACAGGGGGCTTGGGTCGAGCAATCAGCCCCAGCATTTT	CASRRDRGLGSSNQPQHF